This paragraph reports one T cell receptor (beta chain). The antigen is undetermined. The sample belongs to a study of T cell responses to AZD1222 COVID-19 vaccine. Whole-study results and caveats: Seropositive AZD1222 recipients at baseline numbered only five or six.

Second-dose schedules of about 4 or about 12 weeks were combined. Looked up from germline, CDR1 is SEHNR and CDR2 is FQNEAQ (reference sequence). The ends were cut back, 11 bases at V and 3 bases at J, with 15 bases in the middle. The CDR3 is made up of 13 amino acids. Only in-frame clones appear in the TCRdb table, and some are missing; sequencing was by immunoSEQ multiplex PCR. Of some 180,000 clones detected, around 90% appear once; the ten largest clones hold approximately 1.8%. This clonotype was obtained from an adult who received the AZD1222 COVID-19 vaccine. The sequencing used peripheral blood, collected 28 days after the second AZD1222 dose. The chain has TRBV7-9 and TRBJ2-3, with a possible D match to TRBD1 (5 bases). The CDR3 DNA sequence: TGTGCCGGACGCAGGGAAGCGACAGATACGCAGTATTTT. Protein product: CAGRREATDTQYF.